This TCR beta chain came from a study of T cells in Graves' hyperthyroidism and ophthalmopathy. Turning to the study itself: The initial diagnosis was the point when peripheral blood was collected, ahead of any treatment.

RNA transcripts yielded amplified TCR beta CDR3 regions. First-round RT-PCR with HTBI primers amplified the TCR CDR3 region. TCRdb processed the multiplex PCR reads anew with MiXCR; each CDR3 protein has one entry. The table records hundreds of thousands of distinct CDR3 sequences, about 38% of them present only once. Diagnostic assessment was based on clinical symptoms, serum thyroxine and TRAb, thyroid ultrasound and orbital computed tomography. PBMCs stemmed from less than 13 ml fresh peripheral blood. This CDR3 has 16 amino acids. Looked up from germline, CDR1 is DFQATT and CDR2 is SNEGSKA (reference sequence). V lost 3 bases and J lost 2, with 19 bases in between.

The clonotype originates from a man younger than 30 with Graves' hyperthyroidism. The sequencing sample was made of blood. V and J are TRBV20-1 and TRBJ1-2, with TRBD1 as a possible D gene (6 bases). This CDR3 reads CSAREVTGLLNYGYTF. The CDR3, as DNA: TGCAGTGCTAGGGAAGTGACAGGACTCTTAAACTATGGCTACACCTTC.